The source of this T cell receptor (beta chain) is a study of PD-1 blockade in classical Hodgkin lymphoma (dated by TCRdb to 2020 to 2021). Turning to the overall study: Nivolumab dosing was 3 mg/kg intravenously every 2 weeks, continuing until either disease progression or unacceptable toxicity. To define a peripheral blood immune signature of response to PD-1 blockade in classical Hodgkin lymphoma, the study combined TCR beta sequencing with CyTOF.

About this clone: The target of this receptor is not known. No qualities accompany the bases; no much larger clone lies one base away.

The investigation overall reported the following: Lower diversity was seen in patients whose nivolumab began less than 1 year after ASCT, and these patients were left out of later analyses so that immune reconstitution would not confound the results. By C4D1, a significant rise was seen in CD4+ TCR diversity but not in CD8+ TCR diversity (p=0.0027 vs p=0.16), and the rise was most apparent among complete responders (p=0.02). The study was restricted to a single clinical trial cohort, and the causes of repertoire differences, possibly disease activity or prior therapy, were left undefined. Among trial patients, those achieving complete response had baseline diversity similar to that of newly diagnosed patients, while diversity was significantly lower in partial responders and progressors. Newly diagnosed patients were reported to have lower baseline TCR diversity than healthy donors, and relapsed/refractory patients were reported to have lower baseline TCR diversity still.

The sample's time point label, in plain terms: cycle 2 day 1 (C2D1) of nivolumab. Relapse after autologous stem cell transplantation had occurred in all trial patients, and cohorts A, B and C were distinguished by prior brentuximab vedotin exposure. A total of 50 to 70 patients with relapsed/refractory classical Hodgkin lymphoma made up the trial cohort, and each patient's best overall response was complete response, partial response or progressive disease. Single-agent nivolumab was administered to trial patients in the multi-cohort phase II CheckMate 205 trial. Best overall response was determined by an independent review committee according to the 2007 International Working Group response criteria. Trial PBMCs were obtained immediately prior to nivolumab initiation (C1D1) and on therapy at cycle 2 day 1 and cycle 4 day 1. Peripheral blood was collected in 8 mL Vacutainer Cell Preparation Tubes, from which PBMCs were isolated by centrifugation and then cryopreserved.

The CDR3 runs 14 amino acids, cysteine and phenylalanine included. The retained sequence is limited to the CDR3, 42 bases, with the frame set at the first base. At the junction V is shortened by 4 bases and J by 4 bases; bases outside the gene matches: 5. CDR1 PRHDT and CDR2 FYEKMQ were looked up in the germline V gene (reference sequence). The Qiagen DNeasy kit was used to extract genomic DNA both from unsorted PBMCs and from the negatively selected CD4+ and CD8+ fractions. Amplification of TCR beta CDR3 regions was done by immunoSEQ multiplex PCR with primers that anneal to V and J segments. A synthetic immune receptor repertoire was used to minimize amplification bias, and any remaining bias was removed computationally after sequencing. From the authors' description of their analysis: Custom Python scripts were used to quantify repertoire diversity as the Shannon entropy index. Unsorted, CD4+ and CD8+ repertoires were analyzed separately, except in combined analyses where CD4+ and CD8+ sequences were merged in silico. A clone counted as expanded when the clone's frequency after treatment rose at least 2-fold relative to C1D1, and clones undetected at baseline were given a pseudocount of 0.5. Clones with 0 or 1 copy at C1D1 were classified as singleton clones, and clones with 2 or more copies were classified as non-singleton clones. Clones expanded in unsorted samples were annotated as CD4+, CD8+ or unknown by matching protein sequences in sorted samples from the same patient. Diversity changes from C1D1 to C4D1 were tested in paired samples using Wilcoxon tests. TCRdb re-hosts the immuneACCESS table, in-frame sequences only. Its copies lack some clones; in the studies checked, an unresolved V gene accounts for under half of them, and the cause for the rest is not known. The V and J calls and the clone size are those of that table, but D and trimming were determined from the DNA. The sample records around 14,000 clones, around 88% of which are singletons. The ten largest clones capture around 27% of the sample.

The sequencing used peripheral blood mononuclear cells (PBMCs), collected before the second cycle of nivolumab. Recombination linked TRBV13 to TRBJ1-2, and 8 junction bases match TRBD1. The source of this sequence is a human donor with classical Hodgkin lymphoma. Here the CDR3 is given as CASSSRTGSYGYTF. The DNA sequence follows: TGTGCCAGCAGCTCCCGGACAGGGAGCTATGGCTACACCTTC.